These 3 T cell receptor beta chains share one sample of origin, sequenced in a study of cytomegalovirus exposure and HLA in healthy donors. Generated by immunoSEQ multiplex PCR, the TCRdb table keeps only in-frame clones and is missing some. The sample carries approximately 160,000 clones, less than 90% recorded once. The sequenced sample was PBMCs. These receptors originate from a woman aged 18-29 years in good health and CMV-seronegative.

The chain joins TRBV5-1 to TRBJ1-1; 12 bases fit TRBD1. V trimming: 8 bases; J trimming: 5 bases; junction bases outside the gene matches: 7. The CDR3 runs to 14 residues. CDR1 is SGHRS and CDR2 is YFSETQ in the germline V gene. The CDR3: CASRDRGLKTEAFF. DNA of the CDR3: TGCGCCAGTCGGGACAGGGGGCTTAAAACTGAAGCTTTCTTT. Combining the CDR3 with reference TRBV5-1 and TRBJ1-1 gives the whole variable domain KAGVTQTPRYLIKTRGQQVTLSCSPISGHRSVSWYQQTPGQGLQFLFEYFSETQRNKGNFPGRFSGRQFSNSRSEMNVSTLELGDSALYLCASRDRGLKTEAFFGQGTRLTVV.

The rearrangement links TRBV15 to TRBJ2-2; 8 bases map to TRBD1. Germline V gene sequence: CDR1 LNHNV, CDR2 YYDKDF (reference sequence). This CDR3 comprises 15 residues. Trimming at V came to 8 bases and at J to 1 base, leaving 6 bases not matched to a gene. CDR3 sequence (DNA): TGTGCCACCCGGTCGACAGGGGTGAACACCGGGGAGCTGTTTTTT. It encodes CATRSTGVNTGELFF.

The CDR3 DNA reads as TGTGCCATCAGTGTTGGTGGACAGGGCTCCTACGAGCAGTACTTC. Encoded protein: CAISVGGQGSYEQYF. This chain connects TRBV10-3 to TRBJ2-7, with 8 bases matching TRBD1. The germline CDR1 and CDR2 sequences are ENHRY and SYGVKD. J lost 0 bases, V lost 4 bases, and 5 bases had no gene match. This CDR3 spans 15 amino acids.